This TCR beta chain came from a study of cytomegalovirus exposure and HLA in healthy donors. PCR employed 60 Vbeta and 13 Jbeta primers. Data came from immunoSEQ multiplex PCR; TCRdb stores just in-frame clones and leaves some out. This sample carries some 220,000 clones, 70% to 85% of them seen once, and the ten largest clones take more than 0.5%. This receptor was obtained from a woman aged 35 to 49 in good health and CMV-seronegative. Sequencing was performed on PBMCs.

The CDR3 sequence: CATSRAGNEQFF. For the CDR3, the DNA is TGTGCCACCAGCAGAGCAGGGAATGAGCAGTTCTTC. The rearrangement links TRBV15 to TRBJ2-1, with D tentatively TRBD1 (5 bases). Germline CDR1 LNHNV, CDR2 YYDKDF (reference sequence). V lost 1 base, J lost 7 bases, and 5 bases lay in between. The CDR3 sequence is 12 residues long. The full variable domain, completed using reference TRBV15 and TRBJ2-1, is DAMVIQNPRYQVTQFGKPVTLSCSQTLNHNVMYWYQQKSSQAPKLLFHYYDKDFNNEADTPDNFQSRRPNTSFCFLDIRSPGLGDTAMYLCATSRAGNEQFFGPGTRLTVL.